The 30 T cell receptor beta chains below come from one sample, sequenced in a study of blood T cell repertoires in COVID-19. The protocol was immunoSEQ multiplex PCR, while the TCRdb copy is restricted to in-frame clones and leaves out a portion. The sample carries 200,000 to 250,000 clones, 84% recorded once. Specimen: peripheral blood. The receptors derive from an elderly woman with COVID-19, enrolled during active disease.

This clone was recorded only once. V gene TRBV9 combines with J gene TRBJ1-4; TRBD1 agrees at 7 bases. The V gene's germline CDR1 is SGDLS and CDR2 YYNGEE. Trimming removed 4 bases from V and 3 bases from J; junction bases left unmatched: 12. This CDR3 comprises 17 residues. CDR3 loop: CASSTTGSGRANEKLFF. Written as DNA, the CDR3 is TGTGCCAGCAGCACGACAGGGTCAGGCAGGGCTAATGAAAAACTGTTTTTT.

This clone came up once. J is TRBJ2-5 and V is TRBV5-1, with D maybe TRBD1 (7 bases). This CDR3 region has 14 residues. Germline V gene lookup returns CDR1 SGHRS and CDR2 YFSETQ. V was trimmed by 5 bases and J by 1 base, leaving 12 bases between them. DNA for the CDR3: TGCGCCAGCAGGGAGGGGACAGTCCAAGAGACCCAGTACTTC. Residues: CASREGTVQETQYF. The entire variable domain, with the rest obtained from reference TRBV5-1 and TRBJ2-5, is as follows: KAGVTQTPRYLIKTRGQQVTLSCSPISGHRSVSWYQQTPGQGLQFLFEYFSETQRNKGNFPGRFSGRQFSNSRSEMNVSTLELGDSALYLCASREGTVQETQYFGPGTRLLVL.

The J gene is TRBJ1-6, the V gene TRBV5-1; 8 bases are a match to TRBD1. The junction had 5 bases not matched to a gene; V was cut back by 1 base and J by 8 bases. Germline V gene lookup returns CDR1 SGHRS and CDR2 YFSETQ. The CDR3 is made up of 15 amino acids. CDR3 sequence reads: CASSLSGTGYSPLHF. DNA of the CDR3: TGCGCCAGCAGCTTGTCCGGGACAGGATATTCACCCCTCCACTTT.

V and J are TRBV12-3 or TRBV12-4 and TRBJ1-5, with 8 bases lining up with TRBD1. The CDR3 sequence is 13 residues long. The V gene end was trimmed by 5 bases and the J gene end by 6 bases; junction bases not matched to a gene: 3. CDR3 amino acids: CASSGQGGQPQHF. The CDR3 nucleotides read TGTGCCAGCAGTGGACAGGGTGGTCAGCCCCAGCATTTT.

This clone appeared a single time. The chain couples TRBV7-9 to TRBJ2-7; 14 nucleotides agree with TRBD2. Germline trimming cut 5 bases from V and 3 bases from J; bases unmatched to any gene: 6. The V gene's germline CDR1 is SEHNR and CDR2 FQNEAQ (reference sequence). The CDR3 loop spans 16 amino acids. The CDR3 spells CASSETTSGGDYEQYF. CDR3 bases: TGTGCCAGCAGCGAAACGACTAGCGGGGGGGACTACGAGCAGTACTTC.

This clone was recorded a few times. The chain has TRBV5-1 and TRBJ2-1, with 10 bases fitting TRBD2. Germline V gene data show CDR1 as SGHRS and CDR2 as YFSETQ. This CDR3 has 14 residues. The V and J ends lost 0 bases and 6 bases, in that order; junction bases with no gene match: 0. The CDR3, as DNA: TGCGCCAGCAGCTTGGCTAGCGGGAGCAATGAGCAGTTCTTC. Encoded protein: CASSLASGSNEQFF.

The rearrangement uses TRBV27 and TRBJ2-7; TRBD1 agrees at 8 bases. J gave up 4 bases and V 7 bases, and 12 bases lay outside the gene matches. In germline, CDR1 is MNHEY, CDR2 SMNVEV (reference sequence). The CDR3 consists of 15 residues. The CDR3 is CASKGSWQGAYEQYF. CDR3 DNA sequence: TGTGCCAGCAAGGGCTCGTGGCAGGGGGCTTACGAGCAGTACTTC.

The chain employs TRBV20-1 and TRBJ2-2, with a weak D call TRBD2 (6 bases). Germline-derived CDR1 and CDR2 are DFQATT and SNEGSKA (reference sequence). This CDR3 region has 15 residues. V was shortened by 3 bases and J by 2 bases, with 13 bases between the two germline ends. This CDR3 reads CSASRAGLNTGELFF. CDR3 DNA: TGCAGTGCTAGTCGAGCGGGCCTAAACACCGGGGAGCTGTTTTTT.

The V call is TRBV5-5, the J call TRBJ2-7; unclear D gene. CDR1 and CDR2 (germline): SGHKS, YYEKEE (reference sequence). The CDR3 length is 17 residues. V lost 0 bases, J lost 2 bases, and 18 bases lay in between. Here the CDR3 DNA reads TGTGCCAGCAGCTTGGCGGTACGACTTAGAACCCCCTACGAGCAGTACTTC. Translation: CASSLAVRLRTPYEQYF.

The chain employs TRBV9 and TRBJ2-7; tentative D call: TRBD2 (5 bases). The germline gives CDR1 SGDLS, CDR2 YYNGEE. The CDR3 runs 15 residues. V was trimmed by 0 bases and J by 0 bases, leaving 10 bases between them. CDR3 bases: TGTGCCAGCAGCGTAGGTTCGGGGTTCTCCTACGAGCAGTACTTC. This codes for CASSVGSGFSYEQYF.

CDR3 residues: CASRPGQGNSPLHF. DNA for the CDR3: TGTGCCAGCCGGCCGGGACAGGGGAATTCACCCCTCCACTTT. The chain links TRBV28 to TRBJ1-6, with TRBD1 matching 10 bases. The V gene end was trimmed by 8 bases and the J gene end by 7 bases; junction bases not matched to a gene: 5. CDR1 is MDHEN and CDR2 is SYDVKM in the germline V gene. The CDR3 extends over 14 amino acids.

CDR3 DNA sequence: TGTGCCAGCAGGAAGACTGCCTCGAACACCGGGGAGCTGTTTTTT. It is translated as CASRKTASNTGELFF. The chain is built from TRBV2 and TRBJ2-2; D unresolved. Germline CDR1 reads SNHLY; CDR2 reads FYNNEI. The CDR3 consists of 15 residues. The germline V and J ends were trimmed by 6 bases and 0 bases, with 11 bases remaining between them.

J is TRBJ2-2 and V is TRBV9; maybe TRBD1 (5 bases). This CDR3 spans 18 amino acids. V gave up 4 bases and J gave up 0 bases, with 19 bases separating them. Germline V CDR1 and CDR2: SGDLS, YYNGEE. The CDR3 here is CASSRGGRAGSNTGELFF. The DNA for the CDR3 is TGTGCCAGCAGCAGGGGCGGCCGTGCAGGATCGAACACCGGGGAGCTGTTTTTT.

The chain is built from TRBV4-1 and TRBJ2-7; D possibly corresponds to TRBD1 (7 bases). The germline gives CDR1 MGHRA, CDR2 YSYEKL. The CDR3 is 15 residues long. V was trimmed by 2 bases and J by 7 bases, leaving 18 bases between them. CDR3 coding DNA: TGCGCCAGCAGCCAAACGACAGGGACTGGGAAGGAGCAGTACTTC. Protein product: CASSQTTGTGKEQYF.

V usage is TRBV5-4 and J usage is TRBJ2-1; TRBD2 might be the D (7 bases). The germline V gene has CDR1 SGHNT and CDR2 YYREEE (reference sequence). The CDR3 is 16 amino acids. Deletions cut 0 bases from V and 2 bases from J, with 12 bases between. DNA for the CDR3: TGTGCCAGCAGCTTGGGGGGCGGGGGCACCTACAATGAGCAGTTCTTC. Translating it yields CASSLGGGGTYNEQFF.

The CDR3 sequence is CASGPAAMNTEAFF. Here the CDR3 DNA reads TGTGCCAGCGGCCCGGCGGCCATGAACACTGAAGCTTTCTTT. This chain joins TRBV7-8 and TRBJ1-1; the D is unclear. Germline V gene sequence: CDR1 SGHVS, CDR2 FQNEAQ. The CDR3 sequence is 14 residues long. Between the trimmed V and J ends, which lost 8 bases and 0 bases, there was a span of 13 bases.

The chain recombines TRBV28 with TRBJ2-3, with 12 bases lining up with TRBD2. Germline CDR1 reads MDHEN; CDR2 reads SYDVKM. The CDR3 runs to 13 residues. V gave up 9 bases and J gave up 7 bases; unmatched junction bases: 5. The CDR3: CASMTSGRYTQYF. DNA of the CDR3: TGTGCCAGTATGACTAGCGGGAGATATACGCAGTATTTT.

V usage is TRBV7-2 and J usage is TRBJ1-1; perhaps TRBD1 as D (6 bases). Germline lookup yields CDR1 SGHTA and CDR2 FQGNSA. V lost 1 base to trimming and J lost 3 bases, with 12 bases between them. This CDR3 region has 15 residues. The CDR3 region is CASSLGGGLYTEAFF. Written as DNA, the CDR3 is TGTGCCAGCAGCTTAGGCGGGGGGCTATACACTGAAGCTTTCTTT.

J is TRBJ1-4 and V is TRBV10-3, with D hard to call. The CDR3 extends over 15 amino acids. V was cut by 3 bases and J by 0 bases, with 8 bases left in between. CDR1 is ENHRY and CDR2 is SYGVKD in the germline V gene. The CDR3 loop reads CAISDRNATNEKLFF. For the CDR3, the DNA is TGTGCCATCAGTGACAGGAATGCAACTAATGAAAAACTGTTTTTT.

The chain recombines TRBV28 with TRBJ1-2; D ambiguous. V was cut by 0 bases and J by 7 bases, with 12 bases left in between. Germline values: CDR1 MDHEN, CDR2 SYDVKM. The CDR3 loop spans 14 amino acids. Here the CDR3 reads CASSLWGEGLGYTF. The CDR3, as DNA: TGTGCCAGCAGTTTATGGGGCGAGGGTCTTGGCTACACCTTC.

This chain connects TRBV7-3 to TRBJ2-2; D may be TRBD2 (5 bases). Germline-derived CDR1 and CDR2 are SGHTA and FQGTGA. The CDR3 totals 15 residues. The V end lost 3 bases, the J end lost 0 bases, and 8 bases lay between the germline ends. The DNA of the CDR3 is TGTGCCAGCAGCTTGAGTAGCGCGAACACCGGGGAGCTGTTTTTT. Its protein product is CASSLSSANTGELFF.

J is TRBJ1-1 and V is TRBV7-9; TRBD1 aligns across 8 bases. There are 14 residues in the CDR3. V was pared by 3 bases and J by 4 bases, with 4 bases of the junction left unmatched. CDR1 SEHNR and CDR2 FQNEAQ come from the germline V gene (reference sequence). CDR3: CASSFGQGRTEAFF. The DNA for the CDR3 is TGTGCCAGCAGCTTTGGACAGGGACGCACTGAAGCTTTCTTT.

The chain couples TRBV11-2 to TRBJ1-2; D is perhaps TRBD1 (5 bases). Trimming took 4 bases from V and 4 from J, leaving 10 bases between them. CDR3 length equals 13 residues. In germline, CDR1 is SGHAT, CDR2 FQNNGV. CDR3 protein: CASSSTAFYGYTF. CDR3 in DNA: TGTGCCAGCAGCTCGACAGCCTTCTATGGCTACACCTTC.

The CDR3: CASSPDRAGEQYF. The CDR3, as DNA: TGTGCCAGCTCGCCGGACAGGGCAGGCGAGCAGTACTTC. The chain employs TRBV18 and TRBJ2-7; TRBD1 matches at 8 bases. V was clipped by 6 bases and J by 6 bases; unmatched bases: 7. The CDR3 extends over 13 amino acids. Germline V lookup: CDR1 KGHSH, CDR2 LQKENI.

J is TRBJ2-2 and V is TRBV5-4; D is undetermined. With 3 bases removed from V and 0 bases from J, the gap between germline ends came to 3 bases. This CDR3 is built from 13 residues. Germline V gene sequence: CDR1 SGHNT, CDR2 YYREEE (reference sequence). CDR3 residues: CASSSANTGELFF. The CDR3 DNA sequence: TGTGCCAGCAGCTCCGCGAACACCGGGGAGCTGTTTTTT. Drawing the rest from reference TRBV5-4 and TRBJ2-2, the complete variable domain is ETGVTQSPTHLIKTRGQQVTLRCSSQSGHNTVSWYQQALGQGPQFIFQYYREEENGRGNFPPRFSGLQFPNYSSELNVNALELDDSALYLCASSSANTGELFFGEGSRLTVL.

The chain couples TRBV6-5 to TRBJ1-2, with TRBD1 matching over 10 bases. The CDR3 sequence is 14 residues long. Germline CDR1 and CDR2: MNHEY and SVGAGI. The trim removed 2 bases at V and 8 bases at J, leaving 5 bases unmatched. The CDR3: CASSYRQGARGYTF. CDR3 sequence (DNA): TGTGCCAGCAGTTACAGACAGGGGGCGCGGGGCTACACCTTC.

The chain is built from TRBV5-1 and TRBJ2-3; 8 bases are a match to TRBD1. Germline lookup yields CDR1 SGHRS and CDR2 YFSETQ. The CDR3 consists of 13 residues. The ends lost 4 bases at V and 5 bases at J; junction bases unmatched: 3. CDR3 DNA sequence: TGCGCCAGCAGCAGAGACAGGGGAGATACGCAGTATTTT. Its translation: CASSRDRGDTQYF.

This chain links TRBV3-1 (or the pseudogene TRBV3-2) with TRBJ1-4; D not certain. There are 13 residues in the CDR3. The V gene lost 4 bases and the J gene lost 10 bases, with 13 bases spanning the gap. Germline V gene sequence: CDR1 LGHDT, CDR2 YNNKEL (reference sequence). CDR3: CASSPGEGGKLFF. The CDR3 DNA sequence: TGTGCCAGCAGCCCCGGGGAGGGAGGAAAACTGTTTTTT.

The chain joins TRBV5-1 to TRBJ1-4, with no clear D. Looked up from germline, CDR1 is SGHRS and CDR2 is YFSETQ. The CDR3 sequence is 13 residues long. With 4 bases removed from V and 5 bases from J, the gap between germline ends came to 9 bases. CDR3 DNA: TGCGCCAGCAGCCCCACGGGGAATGAAAAACTGTTTTTT. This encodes CASSPTGNEKLFF.

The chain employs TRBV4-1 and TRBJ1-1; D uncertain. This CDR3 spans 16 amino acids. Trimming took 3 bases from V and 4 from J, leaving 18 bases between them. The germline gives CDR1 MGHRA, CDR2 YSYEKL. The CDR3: CASSQPRAVGSTEAFF. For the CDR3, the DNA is TGCGCCAGCAGCCAGCCCCGCGCGGTGGGGAGCACTGAAGCTTTCTTT.